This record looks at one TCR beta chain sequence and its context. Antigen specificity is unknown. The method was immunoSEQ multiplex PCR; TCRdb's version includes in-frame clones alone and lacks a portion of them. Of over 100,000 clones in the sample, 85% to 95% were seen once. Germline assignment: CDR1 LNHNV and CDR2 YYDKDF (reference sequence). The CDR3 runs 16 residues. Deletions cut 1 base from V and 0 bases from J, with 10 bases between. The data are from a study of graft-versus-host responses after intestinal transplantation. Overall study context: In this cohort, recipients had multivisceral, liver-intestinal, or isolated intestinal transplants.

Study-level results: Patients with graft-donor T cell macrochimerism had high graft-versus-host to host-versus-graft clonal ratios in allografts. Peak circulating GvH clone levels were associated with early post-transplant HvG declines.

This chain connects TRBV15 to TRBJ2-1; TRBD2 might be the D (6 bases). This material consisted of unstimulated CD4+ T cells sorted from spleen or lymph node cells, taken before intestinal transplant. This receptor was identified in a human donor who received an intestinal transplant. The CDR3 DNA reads TGTGCCACCAGCAGAGGGAACGGGAGCTCCTACAATGAGCAGTTCTTC. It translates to CATSRGNGSSYNEQFF.